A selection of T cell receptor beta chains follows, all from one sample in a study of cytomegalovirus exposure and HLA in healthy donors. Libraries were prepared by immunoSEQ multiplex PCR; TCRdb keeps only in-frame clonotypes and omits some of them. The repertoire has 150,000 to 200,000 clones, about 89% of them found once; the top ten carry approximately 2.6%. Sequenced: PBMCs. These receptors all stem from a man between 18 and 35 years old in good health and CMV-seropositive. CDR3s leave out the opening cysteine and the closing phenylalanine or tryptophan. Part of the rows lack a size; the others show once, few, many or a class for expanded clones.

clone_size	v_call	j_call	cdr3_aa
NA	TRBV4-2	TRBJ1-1	ASRKQGNTEAF
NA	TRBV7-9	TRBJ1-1	ASSLAWTGASTEAF
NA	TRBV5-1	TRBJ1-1	ASSLAWANTEAF
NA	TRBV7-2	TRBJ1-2	ASSLPSRGAGDAGYT
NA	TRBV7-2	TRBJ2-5	ASSLYSWTSEIRETQY
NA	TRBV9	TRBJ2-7	ASSVGWTSAAYEQY
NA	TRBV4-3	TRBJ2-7	ASSQDKGQGYEQY
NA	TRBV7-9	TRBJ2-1	ASSSQTAAEQF
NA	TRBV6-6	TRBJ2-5	ASSYQGRETQY
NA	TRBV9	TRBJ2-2	ASSLGLAGGEAGELF
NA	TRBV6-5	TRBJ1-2	ASSYSGQGNYGYT
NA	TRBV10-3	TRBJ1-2	AISESTGMGYT
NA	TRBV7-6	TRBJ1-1	ASSLTVNTEAF
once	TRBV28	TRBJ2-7	ASSLPEGLAGVHEQY
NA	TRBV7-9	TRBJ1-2	ASSPSNSRGRGYT
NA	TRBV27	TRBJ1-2	ASSLSSLGGYT
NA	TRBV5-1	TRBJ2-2	ASKSLGANTGELF
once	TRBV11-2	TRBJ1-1	ASSFTTGGGEAF
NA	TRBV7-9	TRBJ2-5	ASSPQGETQY
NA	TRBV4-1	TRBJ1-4	ASSFTGTGGTKLF
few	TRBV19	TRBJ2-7	ASSIGLAGIYEQY
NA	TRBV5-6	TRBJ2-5	ASSWGRGTQY
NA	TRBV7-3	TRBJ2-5	ASSAGLAGGRETQY
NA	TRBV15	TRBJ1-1	ATNLRGTEAF
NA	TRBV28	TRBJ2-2	ASSSLTGGTGELF
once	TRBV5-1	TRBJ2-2	ASSLVRGNTGELF
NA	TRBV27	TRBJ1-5	ASSLFSGGSQPQH
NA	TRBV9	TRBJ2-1	ASSGRTGESYNEQF
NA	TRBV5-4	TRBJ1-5	ASSLGTEYSNQPQH
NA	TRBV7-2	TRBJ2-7	ASSLDMAGGPLEQY
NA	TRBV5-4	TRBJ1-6	ASSSPDTSPLH
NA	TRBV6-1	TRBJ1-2	ASRPGQGGNYGYT
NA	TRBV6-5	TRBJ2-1	ASSYSLAAYNEQF
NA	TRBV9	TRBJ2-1	ASSVARTTSGRANGEQF
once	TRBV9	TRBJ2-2	ASSVGLNTGELF
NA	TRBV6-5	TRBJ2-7	ASIPRQGSAYEQY
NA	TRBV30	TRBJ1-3	AWSGRGTIY
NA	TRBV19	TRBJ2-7	ASSSTSGSFDEQY
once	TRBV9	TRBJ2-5	ASSVGTSGRPPETQY
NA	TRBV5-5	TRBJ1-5	ASSFDRGGQPQH
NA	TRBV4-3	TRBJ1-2	ASSHGGIDGYT
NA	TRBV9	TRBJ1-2	ASSSRQGYGYT
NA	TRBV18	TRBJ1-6	ASSAGQNSPLH
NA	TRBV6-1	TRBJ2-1	ASIPGQTYNEQF
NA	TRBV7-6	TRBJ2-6	ASSPRTGVFSGANVLT
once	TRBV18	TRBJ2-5	ASSPTQETQY
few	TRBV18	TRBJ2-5	ASSPPSNRVETQY
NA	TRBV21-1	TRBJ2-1	ASSKELKIDRAYNEQF
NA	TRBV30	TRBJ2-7	AWSLGRAEQY
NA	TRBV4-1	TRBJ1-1	ASSPGTHEAF
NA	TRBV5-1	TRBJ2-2	ASTPGQANTGELF
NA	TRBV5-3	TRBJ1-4	ARSLLRQREEKLF
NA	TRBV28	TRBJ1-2	ASSSQGAFYGYT
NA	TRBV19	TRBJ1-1	ASSIRGPGAEAF
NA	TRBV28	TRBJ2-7	ASRASGRYEQY
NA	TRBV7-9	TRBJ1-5	ASSLAGFGGNQPQH
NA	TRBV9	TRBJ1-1	ASSSKGQGAEAF
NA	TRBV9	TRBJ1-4	ASSAPRTGGDEKLF